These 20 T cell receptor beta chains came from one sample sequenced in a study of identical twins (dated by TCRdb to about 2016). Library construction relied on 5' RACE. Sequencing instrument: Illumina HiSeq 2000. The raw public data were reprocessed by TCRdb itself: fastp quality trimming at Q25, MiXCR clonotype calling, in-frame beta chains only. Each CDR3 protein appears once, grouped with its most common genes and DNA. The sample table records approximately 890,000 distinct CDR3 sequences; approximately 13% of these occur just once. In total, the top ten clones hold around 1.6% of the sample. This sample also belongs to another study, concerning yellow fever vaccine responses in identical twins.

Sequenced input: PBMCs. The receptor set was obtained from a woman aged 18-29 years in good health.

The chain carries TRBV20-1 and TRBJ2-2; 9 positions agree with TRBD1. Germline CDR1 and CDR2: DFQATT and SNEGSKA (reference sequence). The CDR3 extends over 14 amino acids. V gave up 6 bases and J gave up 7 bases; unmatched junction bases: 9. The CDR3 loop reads CSALTGTGHGELFF. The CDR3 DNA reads TGCAGTGCCCTGACCGGGACAGGGCACGGGGAGCTGTTTTTT.

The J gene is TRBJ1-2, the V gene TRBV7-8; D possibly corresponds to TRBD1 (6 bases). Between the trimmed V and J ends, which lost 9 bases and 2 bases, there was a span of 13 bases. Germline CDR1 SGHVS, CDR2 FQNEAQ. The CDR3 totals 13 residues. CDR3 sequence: CASAGGPNYGYTF. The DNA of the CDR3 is TGTGCCAGTGCGGGGGGGCCGAACTATGGCTACACCTTC.

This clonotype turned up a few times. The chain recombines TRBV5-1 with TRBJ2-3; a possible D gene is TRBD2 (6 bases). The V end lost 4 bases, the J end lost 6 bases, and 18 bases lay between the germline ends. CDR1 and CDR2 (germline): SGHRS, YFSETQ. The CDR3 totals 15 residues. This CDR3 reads CASSPNPTSYDTQYF. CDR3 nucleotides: TGCGCCAGCAGCCCGAACCCGACTAGTTATGATACGCAGTATTTT.

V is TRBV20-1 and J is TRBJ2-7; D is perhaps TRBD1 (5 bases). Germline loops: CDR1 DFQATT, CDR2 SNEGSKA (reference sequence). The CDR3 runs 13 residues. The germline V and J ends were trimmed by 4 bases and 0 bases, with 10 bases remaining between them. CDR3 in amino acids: CSAINRSSYEQYV. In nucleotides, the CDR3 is TGCAGTGCTATAAACAGGAGCTCCTACGAGCAGTACGTC.

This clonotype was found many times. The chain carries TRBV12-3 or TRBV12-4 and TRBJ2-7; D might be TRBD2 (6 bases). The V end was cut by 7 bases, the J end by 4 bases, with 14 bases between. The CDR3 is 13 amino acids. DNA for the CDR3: TGTGCCAGCACGCCCACTAGCCGTTACGAGCAGTACTTC. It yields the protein CASTPTSRYEQYF.

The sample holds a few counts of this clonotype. CDR3 in amino acids: CAISERTALSEQFF. The CDR3 nucleotides are TGTGCCATCAGTGAGAGGACTGCCCTCTCGGAGCAGTTCTTC. The chain recombines TRBV10-3 with TRBJ2-1; D may be TRBD2 (5 bases). The CDR3 loop spans 14 amino acids. V was pared by 2 bases and J by 10 bases, with 15 bases between. In germline, CDR1 is ENHRY, CDR2 SYGVKD.

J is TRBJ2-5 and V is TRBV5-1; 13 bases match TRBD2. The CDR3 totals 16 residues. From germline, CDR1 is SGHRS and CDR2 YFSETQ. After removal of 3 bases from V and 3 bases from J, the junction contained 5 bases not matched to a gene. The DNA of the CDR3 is TGCGCCAGCAGCTACGGGACTAGCGGGGCAGAAGAGACCCAGTACTTC. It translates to CASSYGTSGAEETQYF. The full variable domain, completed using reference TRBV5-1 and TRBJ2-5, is KAGVTQTPRYLIKTRGQQVTLSCSPISGHRSVSWYQQTPGQGLQFLFEYFSETQRNKGNFPGRFSGRQFSNSRSEMNVSTLELGDSALYLCASSYGTSGAEETQYFGPGTRLLVL.

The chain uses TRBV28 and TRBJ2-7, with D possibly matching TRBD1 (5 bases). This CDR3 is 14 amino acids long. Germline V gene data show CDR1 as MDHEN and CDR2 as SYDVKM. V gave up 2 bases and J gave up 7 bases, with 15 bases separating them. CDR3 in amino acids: CASSLPGHSGEQYF. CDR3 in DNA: TGTGCCAGCAGTTTACCCGGACACTCCGGGGAGCAGTACTTC.

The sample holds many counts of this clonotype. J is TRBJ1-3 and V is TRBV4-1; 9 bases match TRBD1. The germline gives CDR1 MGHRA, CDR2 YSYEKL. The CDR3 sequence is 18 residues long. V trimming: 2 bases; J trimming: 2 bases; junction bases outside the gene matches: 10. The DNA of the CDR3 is TGCGCCAGCAGCCAACTTATTCCGGGACAGGGAACTGGAAACACCATATATTTT. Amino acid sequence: CASSQLIPGQGTGNTIYF.

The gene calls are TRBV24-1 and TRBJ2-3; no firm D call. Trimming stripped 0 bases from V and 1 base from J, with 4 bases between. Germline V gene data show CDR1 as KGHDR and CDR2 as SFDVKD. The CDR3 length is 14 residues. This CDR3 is CATSDLLGTDTQYF. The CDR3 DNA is TGTGCCACCAGTGATTTGTTGGGCACAGATACGCAGTATTTT.

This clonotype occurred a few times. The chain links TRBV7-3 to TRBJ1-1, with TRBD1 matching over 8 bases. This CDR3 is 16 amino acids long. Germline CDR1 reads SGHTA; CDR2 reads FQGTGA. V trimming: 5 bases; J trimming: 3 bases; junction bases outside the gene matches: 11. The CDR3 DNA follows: TGTGCCAGCAGCCCGAACCCAGGGGGCCGGGACACTGAAGCTTTCTTT. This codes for CASSPNPGGRDTEAFF.

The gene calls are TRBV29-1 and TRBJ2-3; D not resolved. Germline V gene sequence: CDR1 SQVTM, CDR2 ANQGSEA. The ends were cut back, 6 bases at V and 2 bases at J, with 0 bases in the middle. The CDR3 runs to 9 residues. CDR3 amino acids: CSVTDTQYF. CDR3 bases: TGCAGCGTCACAGATACGCAGTATTTT.

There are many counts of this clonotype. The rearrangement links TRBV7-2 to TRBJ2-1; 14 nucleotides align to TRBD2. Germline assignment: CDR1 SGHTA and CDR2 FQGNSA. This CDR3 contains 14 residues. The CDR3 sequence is CSIGTSGGDNEQFF. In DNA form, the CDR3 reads TGTTCCATTGGGACTAGCGGGGGTGACAATGAGCAGTTCTTC.

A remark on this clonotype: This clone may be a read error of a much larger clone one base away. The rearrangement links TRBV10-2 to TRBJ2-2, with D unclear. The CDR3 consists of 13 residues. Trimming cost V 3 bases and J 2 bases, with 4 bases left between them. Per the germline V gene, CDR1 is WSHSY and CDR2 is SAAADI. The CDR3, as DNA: TGCGCCAGCAGTGATCATAACACCGGGGAGCTGTTTTTT. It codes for CASSDHNTGELFF.

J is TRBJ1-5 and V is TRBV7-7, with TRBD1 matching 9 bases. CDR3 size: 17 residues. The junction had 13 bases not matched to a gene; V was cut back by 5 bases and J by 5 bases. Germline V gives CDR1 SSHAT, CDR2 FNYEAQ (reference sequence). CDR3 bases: TGTGCCAGCAGCCCCCTGGTGGGACAGGGCAATGATCAGCCCCAGCATTTT. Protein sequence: CASSPLVGQGNDQPQHF.

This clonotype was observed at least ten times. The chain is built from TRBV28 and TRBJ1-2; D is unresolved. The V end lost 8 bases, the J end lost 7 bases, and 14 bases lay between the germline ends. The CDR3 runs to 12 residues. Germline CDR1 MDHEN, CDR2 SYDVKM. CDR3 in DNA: TGTGCCAGCTTCAGCGGTAGTCGTGGCTACACCTTC. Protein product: CASFSGSRGYTF.

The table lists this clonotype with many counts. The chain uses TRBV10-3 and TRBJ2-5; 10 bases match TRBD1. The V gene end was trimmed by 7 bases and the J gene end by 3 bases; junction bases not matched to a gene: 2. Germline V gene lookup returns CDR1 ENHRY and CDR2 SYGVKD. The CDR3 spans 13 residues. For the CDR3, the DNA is TGTGCCATCAATGGACAGGGGGAAGAGACCCAGTACTTC. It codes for CAINGQGEETQYF.

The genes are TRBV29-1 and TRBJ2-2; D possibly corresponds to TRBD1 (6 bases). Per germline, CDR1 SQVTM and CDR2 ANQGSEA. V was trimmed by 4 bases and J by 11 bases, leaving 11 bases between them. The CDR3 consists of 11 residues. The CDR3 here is CSVVQGLELFF. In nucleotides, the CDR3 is TGCAGCGTTGTTCAGGGGTTAGAGCTGTTTTTT.

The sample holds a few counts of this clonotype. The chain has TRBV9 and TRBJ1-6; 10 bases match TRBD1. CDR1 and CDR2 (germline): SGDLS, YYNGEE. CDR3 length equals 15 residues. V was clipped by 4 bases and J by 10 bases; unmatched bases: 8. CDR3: CASSPAGTGDSPLHF. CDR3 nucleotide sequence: TGTGCCAGCAGCCCCGCAGGGACAGGGGACTCACCCCTCCACTTT.

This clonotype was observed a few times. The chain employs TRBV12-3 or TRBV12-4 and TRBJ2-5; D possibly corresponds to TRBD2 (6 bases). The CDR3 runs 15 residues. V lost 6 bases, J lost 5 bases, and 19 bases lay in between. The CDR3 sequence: CASRTEGLPLETQYF. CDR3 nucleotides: TGTGCCAGCAGAACGGAGGGCCTTCCTCTGGAGACCCAGTACTTC.